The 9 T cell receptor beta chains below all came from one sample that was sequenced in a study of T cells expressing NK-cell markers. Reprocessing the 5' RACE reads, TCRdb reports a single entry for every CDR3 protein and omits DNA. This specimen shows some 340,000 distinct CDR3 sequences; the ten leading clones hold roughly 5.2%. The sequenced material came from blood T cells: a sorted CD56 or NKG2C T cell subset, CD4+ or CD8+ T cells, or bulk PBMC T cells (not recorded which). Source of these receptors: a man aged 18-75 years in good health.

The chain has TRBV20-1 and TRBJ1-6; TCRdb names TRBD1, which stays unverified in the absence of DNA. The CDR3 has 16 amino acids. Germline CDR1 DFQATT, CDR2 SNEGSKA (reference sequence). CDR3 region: CSARDPRGQGNSPLHF.

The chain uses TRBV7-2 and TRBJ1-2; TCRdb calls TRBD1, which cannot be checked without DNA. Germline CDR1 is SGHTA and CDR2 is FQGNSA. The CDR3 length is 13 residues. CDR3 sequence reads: CASSPADRAGYTF.

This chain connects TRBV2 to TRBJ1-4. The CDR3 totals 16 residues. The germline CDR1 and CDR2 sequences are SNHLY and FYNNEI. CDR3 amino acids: CASSDRDNGINEKLFF.

CDR3 in amino acids: CASSRSIPLTYGYTF. V and J are TRBV5-5 and TRBJ1-2. The CDR3 covers 15 residues. Looked up from germline, CDR1 is SGHKS and CDR2 is YYEKEE (reference sequence).

The CDR3 region is CAISRGQGNEKLFF. V and J are TRBV10-3 and TRBJ1-4; TCRdb returns TRBD1, unconfirmable since there is no DNA. The CDR3 is 14 residues long. Germline CDR1 and CDR2: ENHRY and SYGVKD.

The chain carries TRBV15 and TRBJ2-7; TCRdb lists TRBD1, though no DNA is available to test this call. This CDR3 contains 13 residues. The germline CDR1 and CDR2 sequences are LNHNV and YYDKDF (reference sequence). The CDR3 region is CATSPRVQYEQYF. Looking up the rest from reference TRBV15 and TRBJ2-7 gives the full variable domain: DAMVIQNPRYQVTQFGKPVTLSCSQTLNHNVMYWYQQKSSQAPKLLFHYYDKDFNNEADTPDNFQSRRPNTSFCFLDIRSPGLGDTAMYLCATSPRVQYEQYFGPGTRLTVT.

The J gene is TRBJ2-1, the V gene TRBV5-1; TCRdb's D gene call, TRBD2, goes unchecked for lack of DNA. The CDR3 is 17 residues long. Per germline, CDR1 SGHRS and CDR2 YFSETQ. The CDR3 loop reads CASSLDPGLAGLNEQFF.

CDR3 in amino acids: CASSLVRGRERMNTEAFF. The rearrangement joins TRBV18 to TRBJ1-1; TCRdb picks TRBD1, but there is no DNA to check that call. CDR1 is KGHSH and CDR2 is LQKENI in the germline V gene. CDR3 length equals 18 residues.

The CDR3 loop is CASSLAPRTGFTGELFF. This chain connects TRBV12-3 or TRBV12-4 to TRBJ2-2; TCRdb names TRBD1, which stays unverified in the absence of DNA. The CDR3 has 17 residues.